One sample yielded the 9 T cell receptor beta chains listed below, sequenced in a study of monozygotic twins with inflammatory bowel disease. TCRdb re-called the 5' RACE reads; one entry per CDR3 protein, DNA not given. The sample has some 100,000 distinct CDR3 sequences. Sequencing used blood. The source is a human donor with ulcerative colitis or Crohn's disease, or a healthy co-twin of an affected twin (not recorded which).

The rearrangement uses TRBV9 and TRBJ1-1; TCRdb outputs TRBD1, but without DNA this stays unchecked. The germline CDR1 and CDR2 sequences are SGDLS and YYNGEE. This CDR3 spans 17 amino acids. This CDR3 reads CASSIGARAQGFPEAFF.

The chain employs TRBV7-9 and TRBJ1-1; TCRdb outputs TRBD1, but without DNA this stays unchecked. The CDR3 sequence is 21 residues long. Per the germline V gene, CDR1 is SEHNR and CDR2 is FQNEAQ (reference sequence). CDR3 region: CASSLWKWVPGQQNFGTEAFF.

The chain carries TRBV5-1 and TRBJ1-2; the D call from TCRdb, TRBD1, cannot be confirmed without DNA. Germline-derived CDR1 and CDR2 are SGHRS and YFSETQ. The CDR3 is 13 residues long. The CDR3 loop is CASSLDRADGYTF.

The V gene is TRBV18, the J gene TRBJ1-1. Germline CDR1 is KGHSH and CDR2 is LQKENI. The CDR3 consists of 14 residues. The CDR3: CASSRRREDTEAFF.

This chain uses TRBV5-5 with TRBJ2-3. The length of the CDR3 is 13 residues. Germline lookup yields CDR1 SGHKS and CDR2 YYEKEE (reference sequence). This chain's CDR3 is CASSLLSPDTQYF.

The chain couples TRBV6-5 to TRBJ1-2. CDR3 size: 14 residues. CDR1 and CDR2 from the germline V gene are MNHEY and SVGAGI. The CDR3 reads CASSYSPGAYGYTF.

CDR3: CASSPPDRFGEQYF. This chain joins TRBV19 and TRBJ2-7. Germline CDR1 LNHDA, CDR2 SQIVND (reference sequence). This CDR3 has 14 amino acids. The variable domain in full, with the rest retrieved from reference TRBV19 and TRBJ2-7, is DGGITQSPKYLFRKEGQNVTLSCEQNLNHDAMYWYRQDPGQGLRLIYYSQIVNDFQKGDIAEGYSVSREKKESFPLTVTSAQKNPTAFYLCASSPPDRFGEQYFGPGTRLTVT.

The chain couples TRBV7-2 to TRBJ1-2. This CDR3 contains 15 residues. CDR1 is SGHTA, CDR2 FQGNSA, per germline. The CDR3 sequence is CASSPTAQTIYGYTF.

V usage is TRBV25-1 and J usage is TRBJ2-5; TCRdb's D call of TRBD2 is untestable without DNA. The length of the CDR3 is 15 residues. Germline CDR1 is MGHDK and CDR2 is SYGVNS. CDR3 amino acids: CASRGLAAPGETQYF.